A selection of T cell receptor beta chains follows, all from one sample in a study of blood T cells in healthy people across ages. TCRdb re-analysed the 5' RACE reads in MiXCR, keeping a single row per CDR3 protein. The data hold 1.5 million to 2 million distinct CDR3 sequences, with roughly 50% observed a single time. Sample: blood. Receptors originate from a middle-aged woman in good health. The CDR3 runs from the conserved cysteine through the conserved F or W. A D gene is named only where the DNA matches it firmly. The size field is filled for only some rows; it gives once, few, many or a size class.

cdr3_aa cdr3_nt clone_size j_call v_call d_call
CASSARTSGDTQYF TGTGCCAGCAGCGCAAGGACTAGCGGGGATACGCAGTATTTT few TRBJ2-3 TRBV9 TRBD2
CASSVRAGNTIYF TGTGCCAGCAGTGTCAGGGCTGGAAACACCATATATTTT NA TRBJ1-3 TRBV6-5 NA
CASSPSGRPEAFF TGTGCCAGCAGTCCCTCCGGGCGCCCTGAAGCTTTCTTT NA TRBJ1-1 TRBV28 NA
CSARDLGFSYEQYF TGCAGTGCTAGAGATCTCGGCTTCTCCTACGAGCAGTACTTC NA TRBJ2-7 TRBV20-1 NA
CSAPPIQGWEEKLFF TGCAGTGCGCCCCCCATACAGGGATGGGAGGAAAAACTGTTTTTT NA TRBJ1-4 TRBV20-1 NA
CASSSAPGGQETQYF TGTGCCAGCAGCTCTGCCCCGGGGGGTCAAGAGACCCAGTACTTC NA TRBJ2-5 TRBV11-2 TRBD2
CASSFGPMFNSPLHF TGTGCCAGCAGTTTTGGCCCGATGTTTAATTCACCCCTCCACTTT few TRBJ1-6 TRBV28 NA
CSAPGGLSGYGYTF TGCAGTGCTCCTGGGGGACTCTCAGGCTATGGCTACACCTTC NA TRBJ1-2 TRBV20-1 NA
CASRKDWDYEQYF TGTGCCAGCAGAAAAGACTGGGACTACGAGCAGTACTTC few TRBJ2-7 TRBV6-2/TRBV6-3 NA
CASSRGTGGQETQYF TGTGCCAGCAGCCGTGGGACAGGGGGACAAGAGACCCAGTACTTC few TRBJ2-5 TRBV7-2 TRBD1
CAISGTGGTEAFF TGTGCCATCAGTGGGACAGGCGGCACTGAAGCTTTCTTT NA TRBJ1-1 TRBV10-3 TRBD1
CASSQPDRGRGYGYTF TGTGCCAGCAGCCAACCCGACCGCGGTCGCGGATATGGCTACACCTTC NA TRBJ1-2 TRBV16 NA
CASSLSPWSDNYGYTF TGTGCCAGCAGTTTATCGCCCTGGTCTGATAACTATGGCTACACCTTC few TRBJ1-2 TRBV27 NA
CASNRDPTQIQYF TGTGCCAGCAACCGGGACCCCACGCAAATTCAGTACTTC NA TRBJ2-4 TRBV5-6 NA
CASSDRPGTGHSGANVLTF TGTGCCAGCAGCGACCGCCCCGGGACAGGACACTCTGGGGCCAACGTCCTGACTTTC few TRBJ2-6 TRBV9 TRBD1
CSARDLLKEGGTDTQYF TGCAGTGCTAGAGATCTTTTGAAAGAGGGAGGCACAGATACGCAGTATTTT few TRBJ2-3 TRBV20-1 NA
CASRTDRGLADTQYF TGTGCCAGCAGGACTGACAGGGGGCTCGCAGATACGCAGTATTTT NA TRBJ2-3 TRBV2 TRBD1
CSARGGAGKDTQYF TGCAGTGCCAGGGGAGGGGCGGGTAAGGATACGCAGTATTTT NA TRBJ2-3 TRBV20-1 NA
CASSPDRFNEQYF TGTGCCAGCAGTCCGGACAGGTTCAACGAGCAGTACTTC few TRBJ2-7 TRBV28 TRBD1
CASSPPGGIGYTF TGCGCCAGCAGCCCCCCAGGGGGTATTGGCTACACCTTC few TRBJ1-2 TRBV4-3 TRBD1
CASRPMRLAGGQDTQYF TGTGCCAGCAGACCTATGAGACTAGCGGGGGGGCAAGATACGCAGTATTTT NA TRBJ2-3 TRBV6-6 TRBD2
CASISRPDSQNQETQYF TGTGCCAGCATCAGCCGCCCGGACAGCCAAAACCAAGAGACCCAGTACTTC NA TRBJ2-5 TRBV28 NA
CASSFGFEQFF TGTGCCAGCAGCTTTGGGTTTGAGCAGTTCTTC NA TRBJ2-1 TRBV7-6 NA
CATSAGSYEQYF TGTGCCACCAGTGCTGGGTCCTACGAGCAGTACTTC few TRBJ2-7 TRBV24-1 NA
CASNPGDSSYNEQFF TGTGCCAGCAACCCAGGGGATAGCTCCTACAATGAGCAGTTCTTC NA TRBJ2-1 TRBV6-1 NA
CASSYSMTGSSEQFF TGTGCCAGCAGTTACTCGATGACAGGATCTAGTGAGCAGTTCTTC NA TRBJ2-1 TRBV6-5 NA
CASTHVENIQYF TGTGCCAGCACCCATGTCGAGAACATTCAGTACTTC NA TRBJ2-4 TRBV2 NA
CASSSDHRDRGIQYF TGTGCCAGCAGCTCCGACCACCGGGACAGGGGCATTCAGTACTTC NA TRBJ2-4 TRBV7-2 TRBD1
CASGGRDTQYF TGTGCCAGCGGGGGGCGAGATACGCAGTATTTT NA TRBJ2-3 TRBV28 NA
CASTTGLEPQHF TGTGCCAGCACTACAGGGCTGGAGCCCCAGCATTTT NA TRBJ1-5 TRBV2 NA
CASRKQGISYEQYF TGTGCCAGCAGAAAACAGGGTATCTCCTACGAGCAGTACTTC few TRBJ2-7 TRBV27 NA
CASSLASSEQFF TGCGCCAGCAGCTTGGCTTCTTCGGAGCAGTTCTTC NA TRBJ2-1 TRBV5-1 NA
CASSQTGRGGYTF TGTGCCAGCAGTCAAACAGGGAGGGGCGGCTACACCTTC few TRBJ1-2 TRBV12-3/TRBV12-4 NA
CASSWRGRGYTGELFF TGCGCCAGCAGCTGGCGGGGTCGTGGATACACCGGGGAGCTGTTTTTT NA TRBJ2-2 TRBV5-1 NA
CAGKMGQEPKETQYF TGTGCCGGAAAAATGGGACAGGAGCCCAAGGAGACCCAGTACTTC NA TRBJ2-5 TRBV2 TRBD1
CASSQDRNLRLDEKLFF TGCGCCAGCAGCCAAGATCGTAACCTAAGGTTGGATGAAAAACTGTTTTTT NA TRBJ1-4 TRBV4-1 NA
CASAPDRSSYNEQFF TGTGCCAGCGCCCCGGACCGAAGCTCCTACAATGAGCAGTTCTTC NA TRBJ2-1 TRBV7-2 NA
CATSRDHPGLAGGLSYNEQFF TGTGCCACCAGCAGAGATCACCCGGGACTAGCGGGGGGGCTCTCCTACAATGAGCAGTTCTTC NA TRBJ2-1 TRBV15 TRBD2
CASSHEGRVGEQYF TGTGCCAGCAGCCATGAAGGGAGGGTTGGGGAGCAGTACTTC few TRBJ2-7 TRBV14 TRBD2
CASSQEPQGYTEAFF TGCGCCAGCAGCCAAGAGCCACAGGGATATACTGAAGCTTTCTTT NA TRBJ1-1 TRBV4-3 NA
CASSCIYRDRGVHEQYF TGTGCCAGCAGCTGCATTTACAGGGACAGGGGAGTCCACGAGCAGTACTTC many TRBJ2-7 TRBV13 TRBD1
CATSDSTGTGDYEQYF TGTGCCACCAGTGACAGTACCGGGACAGGGGACTACGAGCAGTACTTC few TRBJ2-7 TRBV24-1 TRBD1
CASSLIPGQGMFF TGTGCCAGCAGTCTAATACCGGGACAGGGAATGTTTTTT NA TRBJ1-4 TRBV6-5 TRBD1
CASSPLGGRSYEQYF TGTGCCAGCAGCCCCTTAGGCGGACGGAGCTACGAGCAGTACTTC once TRBJ2-7 TRBV7-9 NA
CASSFGRGQVFTEAFF TGTGCCAGCAGTTTCGGCAGGGGGCAAGTGTTCACTGAAGCTTTCTTT NA TRBJ1-1 TRBV12-3/TRBV12-4 TRBD1
CASSPWGGTNTQYF TGTGCCAGCAGCCCATGGGGGGGCACAAATACGCAGTATTTT few TRBJ2-3 TRBV7-2 NA
CSARRASYEQYF TGCAGTGCTAGAAGGGCCTCCTACGAGCAGTACTTC NA TRBJ2-7 TRBV20-1 NA
CASSQGDRGPYGYTF TGTGCCAGCAGCCAGGGGGACAGGGGCCCCTATGGCTACACCTTC few TRBJ1-2 TRBV3-1 TRBD1
CSATLGLGGNEQFF TGCAGTGCTACCCTGGGCCTTGGCGGCAATGAGCAGTTCTTC few TRBJ2-1 TRBV20-1 NA
CASSFPAGGLDTQYF TGTGCCAGCAGCTTCCCTGCGGGGGGGCTGGATACGCAGTATTTT NA TRBJ2-3 TRBV5-8 TRBD2
CASSFRQGWAGANVLTF TGTGCCAGCAGTTTTAGACAGGGATGGGCTGGGGCCAACGTCCTGACTTTC NA TRBJ2-6 TRBV6-5 TRBD1
CASSGLTPTNEQFF TGCGCCAGCAGTGGGCTAACTCCGACCAATGAGCAGTTCTTC few TRBJ2-1 TRBV5-1 NA
CSVPSPGTGASTDTQYF TGCAGCGTTCCTAGTCCCGGGACAGGGGCGAGCACAGATACGCAGTATTTT NA TRBJ2-3 TRBV29-1 TRBD1